The rows below give T cell receptor beta chains drawn from one sample of a study of early T cells in non-severe SARS-CoV-2 infection. TCRdb re-called the 5' RACE reads with MiXCR, one entry per CDR3 protein. The sample has approximately 97,000 distinct CDR3 sequences, under 15% seen once. Material: whole blood. The receptor set was obtained from an adult who was a healthcare worker with PCR-confirmed SARS-CoV-2 infection or an uninfected control (not recorded which). CDR3s include the opening cysteine and the closing phenylalanine or tryptophan. The D gene is left open where the match is weak. The listing skips clone size in some rows; elsewhere it reads once, few, many or a size class.

V: TRBV13; D: NA; J: TRBJ2-2; size: many; DNA: TGTGCCAGCAGCCCCTCCACAAGGGGTGTAATGTCCGGGGAGCTGTTTTTT; CDR3: CASSPSTRGVMSGELFF
V: TRBV5-1; D: TRBD2; J: TRBJ2-1; size: few; DNA: TGCGCCAGCAGCTTGGCTCTAGCGGCCTACAATGAGCAGTTCTTC; CDR3: CASSLALAAYNEQFF
V: TRBV24-1; D: NA; J: TRBJ2-5; size: NA; DNA: TGTGCCACCAGTGATTCCTGGGGATACCAAGAGACCCAGTACTTC; CDR3: CATSDSWGYQETQYF
V: TRBV29-1; D: TRBD2; J: TRBJ2-1; size: few; DNA: TGCAGCGTTGGGGTCCTAGCGGGAGTTAATGAGCAGTTCTTC; CDR3: CSVGVLAGVNEQFF
V: TRBV6-1; D: NA; J: TRBJ1-4; size: NA; DNA: TGTGCCAGCACCTTGGCGGCAACTAATGAAAAACTGTTTTTT; CDR3: CASTLAATNEKLFF
V: TRBV18; D: TRBD1; J: TRBJ1-2; size: few; DNA: TGTGCCAGCTCCGGGACAGCGGCTCCGAACTATGGCTACACCTTC; CDR3: CASSGTAAPNYGYTF
V: TRBV30; D: NA; J: TRBJ2-7; size: few; DNA: TGTGCCTGGAGTGTAGTCTTGGGGTTGTCTGGCAAGGGGAACACCTACGAGCAGTACTTC; CDR3: CAWSVVLGLSGKGNTYEQYF
V: TRBV12-3/TRBV12-4; D: NA; J: TRBJ2-3; size: many; DNA: TGTGCCAGCAGCCGAGGGACATACACAGATACGCAGTATTTT; CDR3: CASSRGTYTDTQYF
V: TRBV6-2/TRBV6-3; D: NA; J: TRBJ2-7; size: few; DNA: TGTGCCAGCAGACCCGACAGAAGGGTAGAGCAGTACTTC; CDR3: CASRPDRRVEQYF
V: TRBV19; D: NA; J: TRBJ2-2; size: many; DNA: TGTGCCAGTAGTATCATAGGGGGAAGGGCCGGGGAGCTGTTTTTT; CDR3: CASSIIGGRAGELFF
V: TRBV7-9; D: NA; J: TRBJ1-1; size: few; DNA: TGTGCCAGCAGCACGCAACAGGTGAACACTGAAGCTTTCTTT; CDR3: CASSTQQVNTEAFF
V: TRBV21-1; D: NA; J: TRBJ2-7; size: NA; DNA: TGTGCCAGCAGCAGGCGGCGAACCTACGAGCAGTACTTC; CDR3: CASSRRRTYEQYF
V: TRBV5-1; D: NA; J: TRBJ2-1; size: few; DNA: TGCGCCAGCAGCTTGGTGAGACTAGAGAGGGCCCAGGATGAGCAGTTCTTC; CDR3: CASSLVRLERAQDEQFF
V: TRBV19; D: NA; J: TRBJ1-1; size: many; DNA: TGTGCCAGTAGTTTTGACGGTTCTTCTGAAGCTTTCTTT; CDR3: CASSFDGSSEAFF
V: TRBV9; D: NA; J: TRBJ1-6; size: few; DNA: TGTGCCAGCAGTAAAGGTGAACGGGATTCACCCCTCCACTTT; CDR3: CASSKGERDSPLHF
V: TRBV28; D: NA; J: TRBJ1-1; size: NA; DNA: TGTGCCAGCAGTTCCGGGTCCCCCGGCGGAGCTTTCTTT; CDR3: CASSSGSPGGAFF
V: TRBV28; D: NA; J: TRBJ1-1; size: NA; DNA: TGTGCCAGCAGTTTTGGAGTGGCGAACACTGAAGCTTTCTTT; CDR3: CASSFGVANTEAFF
V: TRBV29-1; D: TRBD2; J: TRBJ2-7; size: few; DNA: TGCAGCGTTGAAGTAGCGGGAGGGGGCTACGAGCAGTACTTC; CDR3: CSVEVAGGGYEQYF
V: TRBV20-1; D: NA; J: TRBJ1-1; size: few; DNA: TGCAGTGCTAGAGATAGGAGCGGGGTCGTGGCTGAAGCTTTCTTT; CDR3: CSARDRSGVVAEAFF
V: TRBV7-9; D: TRBD2; J: TRBJ2-5; size: NA; DNA: TGTGCCAGCAGCTCTTCTAGCGGGAGAGGAGAGACCCAGTACTTC; CDR3: CASSSSSGRGETQYF
V: TRBV13; D: TRBD2; J: TRBJ2-3; size: many; DNA: TGTGCCAGCAGCTTATCAACTAGCGGGAGGGGGGATACGCAGTATTTT; CDR3: CASSLSTSGRGDTQYF
V: TRBV14; D: NA; J: TRBJ1-2; size: NA; DNA: TGTGCCAGCAGCCAAGCCCGGTGGGGCGGCTACACCTTC; CDR3: CASSQARWGGYTF
V: TRBV29-1; D: NA; J: TRBJ2-1; size: many; DNA: TGCAGCGCCTTGCTTGGGACTGAGCAGTTCTTC; CDR3: CSALLGTEQFF
V: TRBV28; D: NA; J: TRBJ2-3; size: few; DNA: TGTGCCAGCTGCCCCGGGTTCACAGATACGCAGTATTTT; CDR3: CASCPGFTDTQYF
V: TRBV7-2; D: NA; J: TRBJ2-2; size: few; DNA: TGTGCCAGCAGCTTTCGACTAGAGGGAGGGGAGCTGTTTTTT; CDR3: CASSFRLEGGELFF
V: TRBV11-2; D: NA; J: TRBJ2-7; size: NA; DNA: TGTGCCAGCAGCTTAGAACCGACCTACGAGCAGTACTTC; CDR3: CASSLEPTYEQYF
V: TRBV12-3/TRBV12-4; D: TRBD2; J: TRBJ2-7; size: few; DNA: TGTGCCTGTCGACGGACTAGCGGGAGCGGCGAGCAGTACTTC; CDR3: CACRRTSGSGEQYF
V: TRBV20-1; D: NA; J: TRBJ1-1; size: NA; DNA: TGCAGTGCTCCGGGGAGCACTGAAGCTTTCTTT; CDR3: CSAPGSTEAFF
V: TRBV6-5; D: NA; J: TRBJ2-1; size: NA; DNA: TGTGCCAGCAGTTACCAAGTGGGACTCTACAATGAGCAGTTCTTC; CDR3: CASSYQVGLYNEQFF
V: TRBV4-3; D: TRBD2; J: TRBJ2-7; size: NA; DNA: TGCGCCAGCAGCCAAACGGGAGGCCACGAGCAGTACTTC; CDR3: CASSQTGGHEQYF
V: TRBV11-2; D: NA; J: TRBJ1-2; size: many; DNA: TGTGCCAGCAGCCCTAGTAGCGGCTACACCTTC; CDR3: CASSPSSGYTF
V: TRBV7-8; D: NA; J: TRBJ2-6; size: NA; DNA: TGTGCCAGCAGCCGACATCTTGGGGCCAACGTCCTGACTTTC; CDR3: CASSRHLGANVLTF
V: TRBV7-2; D: NA; J: TRBJ2-7; size: NA; DNA: TGTGCCAGCAGCCGGGCTGTCGAGCAGTACTTC; CDR3: CASSRAVEQYF
V: TRBV9; D: NA; J: TRBJ2-2; size: few; DNA: TGTGCCAGCAGCGTAGAAACGGCCGGGGAGCTGTTTTTT; CDR3: CASSVETAGELFF
V: TRBV6-5; D: TRBD2; J: TRBJ2-3; size: many; DNA: TGTGCCAGCAGCCTTGGACTAGCGGGAGGGCAAACGCAGTATTTT; CDR3: CASSLGLAGGQTQYF
V: TRBV30; D: NA; J: TRBJ1-3; size: few; DNA: TGTGCCTGGAGCGACGGACGCTCTGGAAACACCATATATTTT; CDR3: CAWSDGRSGNTIYF
V: TRBV13; D: NA; J: TRBJ2-7; size: few; DNA: TGTGCCAGCAGCTCCACTAGATTTGGCGAGCAGTACTTC; CDR3: CASSSTRFGEQYF
V: TRBV2; D: TRBD1; J: TRBJ2-7; size: many; DNA: TGTGCCAGCAGTTCTAAACAGGGGGTAAGGTACGAGCAGTACTTC; CDR3: CASSSKQGVRYEQYF
V: TRBV12-3/TRBV12-4; D: NA; J: TRBJ2-4; size: NA; DNA: TGTGCCAGCTCCGCCTCGGGGAGAAACATTCAGTACTTC; CDR3: CASSASGRNIQYF
V: TRBV6-1; D: TRBD1; J: TRBJ2-1; size: NA; DNA: TGTGCCAGCAGTGAAACAGGGGACGATGAGCAGTTCTTC; CDR3: CASSETGDDEQFF
V: TRBV3-1; D: TRBD2; J: TRBJ2-1; size: few; DNA: TGTGCCAGCAGCAACCCTGGGGCTAGCGGGATGGATGAGCAGTTCTTC; CDR3: CASSNPGASGMDEQFF
V: TRBV12-3/TRBV12-4; D: NA; J: TRBJ2-1; size: many; DNA: TGTGCCAGCAGTTTAACCACCAGGACTTTGCTGTTCTTC; CDR3: CASSLTTRTLLFF
V: TRBV20-1; D: TRBD2; J: TRBJ2-1; size: NA; DNA: TGCAGTGCTAGAGACCTCGGGAGCGGGACCTACAATGAGCAGTTCTTC; CDR3: CSARDLGSGTYNEQFF
V: TRBV20-1; D: NA; J: TRBJ2-7; size: few; DNA: TGCAGTGCTAGTGGAACAGGGTACGGCGAGCAGTACTTC; CDR3: CSASGTGYGEQYF
V: TRBV9; D: NA; J: TRBJ1-2; size: NA; DNA: TGTGCCAGCAGCGTAAGGTCAGGTTCCGGGGATGGCTACACCTTC; CDR3: CASSVRSGSGDGYTF
V: TRBV5-5; D: TRBD2; J: TRBJ2-1; size: once; DNA: TGTGTCAGCAGCGGTGCACTAGCGGAGACCAATGAGCAGTTCTTC; CDR3: CVSSGALAETNEQFF
V: TRBV20-1; D: NA; J: TRBJ2-3; size: few; DNA: TGCAGTGCCCCCGGGGACACCTACACAGATACGCAGTATTTT; CDR3: CSAPGDTYTDTQYF
V: TRBV12-3/TRBV12-4; D: NA; J: TRBJ2-6; size: NA; DNA: TGTGCCAGCAGTTTCCCCGGCGGGGCCAACGTCCTGACTTTC; CDR3: CASSFPGGANVLTF
V: TRBV21-1; D: NA; J: TRBJ2-1; size: NA; DNA: TGTGCCAGCAGCAAAGGGAAGGGACGGCAGGGAAGGAATGAGCAGTTCTTC; CDR3: CASSKGKGRQGRNEQFF
V: TRBV11-2; D: TRBD2; J: TRBJ2-5; size: few; DNA: TGTGCCAGCAGCTTCACTAGCGGGCCCCAAGAGACCCAGTACTTC; CDR3: CASSFTSGPQETQYF
V: TRBV6-1; D: TRBD2; J: TRBJ2-1; size: many; DNA: TGTGCCAGCAGTGCACTAGCGGACTACAATGAGCAGTTCTTC; CDR3: CASSALADYNEQFF
V: TRBV13; D: NA; J: TRBJ1-1; size: many; DNA: TGTGCCAGCAGCTTAGGACACGGGAACACTGAAGCTTTCTTT; CDR3: CASSLGHGNTEAFF
V: TRBV7-9; D: NA; J: TRBJ1-2; size: few; DNA: TGTGCCAGCAGCTTAGCGCAGGGAAGAGACTATGGCTACACCTTC; CDR3: CASSLAQGRDYGYTF
V: TRBV7-9; D: TRBD1; J: TRBJ2-1; size: many; DNA: TGTGCCAGCAGCCGATCTGGGGACAGCGCATACAATGAGCAGTTCTTC; CDR3: CASSRSGDSAYNEQFF
V: TRBV12-3/TRBV12-4; D: TRBD2; J: TRBJ2-7; size: NA; DNA: TGTGCCAGCAGTTTAAGGTCCGGGACTAGCGGAATGTACGAGCAGTACTTC; CDR3: CASSLRSGTSGMYEQYF